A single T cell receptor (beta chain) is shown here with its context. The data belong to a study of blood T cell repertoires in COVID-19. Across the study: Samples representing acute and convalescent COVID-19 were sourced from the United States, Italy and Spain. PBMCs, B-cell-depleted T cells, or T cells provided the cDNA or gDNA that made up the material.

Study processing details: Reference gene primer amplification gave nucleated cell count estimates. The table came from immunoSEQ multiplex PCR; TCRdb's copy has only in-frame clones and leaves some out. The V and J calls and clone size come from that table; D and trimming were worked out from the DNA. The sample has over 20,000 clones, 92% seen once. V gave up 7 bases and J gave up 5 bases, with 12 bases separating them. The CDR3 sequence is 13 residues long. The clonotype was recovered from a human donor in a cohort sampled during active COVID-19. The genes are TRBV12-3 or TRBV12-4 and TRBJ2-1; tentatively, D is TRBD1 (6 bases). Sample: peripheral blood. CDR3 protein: CASTPGQNNEQFF. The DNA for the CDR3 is TGTGCCAGCACCCCTGGACAGAACAATGAGCAGTTCTTC.